This T cell receptor (beta chain) derives from a study of beta chain features in type 1 diabetes. Study-level points and caveats: A possible short-template PCR bias applies equally to patients and controls.

What was sequenced were expressed TCRB transcripts, since all of the isolated RNA had been reverse transcribed. The table came from immunoSEQ multiplex PCR; TCRdb's copy has only in-frame clones and leaves some out. The sample lists about 180,000 clones; about 13% were seen once. A remark on this clone: What it binds is unknown.

CDR3 length: 14 residues. Germline values: CDR1 SGHAT, CDR2 FQNNGV. The junction had 9 bases not matched to a gene; V was cut back by 5 bases and J by 7 bases. The sequenced sample consisted of central memory CD4+ T cells from blood. V usage is TRBV11-2 and J usage is TRBJ1-1; 8 nucleotides align to TRBD1. This clonotype was obtained from a woman between 18 and 29 years old in good health. CDR3 DNA sequence: TGTGCCAGCAGCGTACAGACAGGGGCTGGTGAAGCTTTCTTT. Its protein is CASSVQTGAGEAFF.